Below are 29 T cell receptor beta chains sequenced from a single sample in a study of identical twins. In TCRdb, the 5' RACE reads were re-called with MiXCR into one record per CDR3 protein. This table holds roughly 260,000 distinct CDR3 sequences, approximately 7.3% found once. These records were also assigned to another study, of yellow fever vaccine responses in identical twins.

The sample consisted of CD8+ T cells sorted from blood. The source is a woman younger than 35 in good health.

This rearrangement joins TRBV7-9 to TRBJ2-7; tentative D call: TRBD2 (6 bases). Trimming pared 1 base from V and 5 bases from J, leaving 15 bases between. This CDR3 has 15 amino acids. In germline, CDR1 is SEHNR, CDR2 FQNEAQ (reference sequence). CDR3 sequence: CASSLEYGSRNEQYF. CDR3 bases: TGTGCCAGCAGCTTAGAGTACGGGAGTCGGAACGAGCAGTACTTC.

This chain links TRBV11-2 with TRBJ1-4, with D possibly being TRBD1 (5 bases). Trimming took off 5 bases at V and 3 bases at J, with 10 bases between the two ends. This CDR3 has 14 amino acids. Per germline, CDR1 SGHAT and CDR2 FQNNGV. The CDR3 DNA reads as TGTGCCAGCAGCAAAGGGGTGGCTAATGAAAAACTGTTTTTT. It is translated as CASSKGVANEKLFF.

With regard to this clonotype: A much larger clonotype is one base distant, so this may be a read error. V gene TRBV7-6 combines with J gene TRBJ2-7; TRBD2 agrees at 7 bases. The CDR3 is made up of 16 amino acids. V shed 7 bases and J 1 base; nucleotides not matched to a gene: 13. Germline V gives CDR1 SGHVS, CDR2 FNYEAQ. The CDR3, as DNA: TGTGCCAGCATCTCAGAGTTGGCGGGAGCTTCCTACGAGCAGTACTTC. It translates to CASISELAGASYEQYF.

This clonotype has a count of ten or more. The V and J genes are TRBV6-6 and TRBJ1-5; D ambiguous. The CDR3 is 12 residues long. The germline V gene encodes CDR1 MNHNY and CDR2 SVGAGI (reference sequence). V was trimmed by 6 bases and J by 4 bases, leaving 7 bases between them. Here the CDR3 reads CASRQENQPQHF. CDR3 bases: TGTGCCAGCAGGCAAGAGAATCAGCCCCAGCATTTT.

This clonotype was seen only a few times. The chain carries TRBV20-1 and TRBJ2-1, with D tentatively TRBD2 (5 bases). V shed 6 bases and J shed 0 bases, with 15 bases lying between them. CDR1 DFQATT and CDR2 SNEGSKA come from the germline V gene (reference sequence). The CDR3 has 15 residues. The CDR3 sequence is CSAPTSQSSYNEQFF. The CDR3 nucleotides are TGCAGTGCCCCAACTAGTCAAAGCTCCTACAATGAGCAGTTCTTC.

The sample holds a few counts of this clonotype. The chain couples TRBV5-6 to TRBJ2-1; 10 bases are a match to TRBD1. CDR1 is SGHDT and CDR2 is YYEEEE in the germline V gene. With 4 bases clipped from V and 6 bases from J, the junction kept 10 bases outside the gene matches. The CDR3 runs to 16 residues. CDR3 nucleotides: TGTGCCAGCAGCCAGCGTGAACGGACAGGGGGCAATGAGCAGTTCTTC. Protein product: CASSQRERTGGNEQFF.

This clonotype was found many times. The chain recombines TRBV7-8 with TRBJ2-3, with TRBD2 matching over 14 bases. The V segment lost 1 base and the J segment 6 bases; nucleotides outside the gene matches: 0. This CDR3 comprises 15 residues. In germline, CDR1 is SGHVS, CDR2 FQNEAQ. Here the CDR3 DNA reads TGTGCCAGCAGCTTAGGGACTAGCGGGAGGGATACGCAGTATTTT. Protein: CASSLGTSGRDTQYF.

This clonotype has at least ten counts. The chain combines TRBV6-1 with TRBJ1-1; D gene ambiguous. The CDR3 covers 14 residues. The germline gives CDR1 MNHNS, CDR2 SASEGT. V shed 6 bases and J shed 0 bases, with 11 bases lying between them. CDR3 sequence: CASSSTQMNTEAFF. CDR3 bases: TGTGCCAGCAGCTCAACTCAAATGAACACTGAAGCTTTCTTT.

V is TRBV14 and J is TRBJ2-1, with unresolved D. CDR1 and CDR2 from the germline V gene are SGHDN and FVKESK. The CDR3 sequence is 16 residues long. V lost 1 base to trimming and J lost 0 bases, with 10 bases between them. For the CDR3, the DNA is TGTGCCAGCAGCCAAGGGATCCCCGGCTCCTACAATGAGCAGTTCTTC. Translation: CASSQGIPGSYNEQFF. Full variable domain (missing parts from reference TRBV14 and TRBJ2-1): EAGVTQFPSHSVIEKGQTVTLRCDPISGHDNLYWYRRVMGKEIKFLLHFVKESKQDESGMPNNRFLAERTGGTYSTLKVQPAELEDSGVYFCASSQGIPGSYNEQFFGPGTRLTVL.

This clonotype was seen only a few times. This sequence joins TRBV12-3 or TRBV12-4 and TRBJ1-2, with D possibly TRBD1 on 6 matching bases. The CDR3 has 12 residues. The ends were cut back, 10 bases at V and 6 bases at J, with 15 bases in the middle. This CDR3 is CATLDRLDGYTF. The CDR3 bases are TGTGCCACCCTTGACAGGCTCGATGGCTACACCTTC.

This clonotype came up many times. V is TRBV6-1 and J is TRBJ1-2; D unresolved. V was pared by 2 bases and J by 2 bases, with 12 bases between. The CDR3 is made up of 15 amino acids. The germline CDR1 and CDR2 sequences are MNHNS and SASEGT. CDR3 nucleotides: TGTGCCAGCAGTGAACTTGAGGGAACCAACTATGGCTACACCTTC. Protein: CASSELEGTNYGYTF.

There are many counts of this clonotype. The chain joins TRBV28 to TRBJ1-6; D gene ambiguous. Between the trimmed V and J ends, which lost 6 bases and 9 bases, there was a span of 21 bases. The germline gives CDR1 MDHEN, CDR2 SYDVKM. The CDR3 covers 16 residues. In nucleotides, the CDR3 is TGTGCCAGCAGCCTCGGACCGGGCATAGTGTTTTCACCCCTCCACTTT. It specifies CASSLGPGIVFSPLHF. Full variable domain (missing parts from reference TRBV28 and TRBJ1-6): DVKVTQSSRYLVKRTGEKVFLECVQDMDHENMFWYRQDPGLGLRLIYFSYDVKMKEKGDIPEGYSVSREKKERFSLILESASTNQTSMYLCASSLGPGIVFSPLHFGNGTRLTVT.

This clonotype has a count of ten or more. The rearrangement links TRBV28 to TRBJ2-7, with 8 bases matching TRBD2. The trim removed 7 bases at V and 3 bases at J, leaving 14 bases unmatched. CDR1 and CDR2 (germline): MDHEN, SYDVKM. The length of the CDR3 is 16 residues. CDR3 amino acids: CASTPELLAEHYEQYF. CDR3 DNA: TGTGCCAGCACCCCAGAACTACTAGCGGAACACTACGAGCAGTACTTC.

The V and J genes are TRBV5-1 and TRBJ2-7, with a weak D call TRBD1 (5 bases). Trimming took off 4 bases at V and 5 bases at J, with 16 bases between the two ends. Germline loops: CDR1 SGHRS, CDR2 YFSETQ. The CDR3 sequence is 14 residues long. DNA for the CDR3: TGCGCCAGCAGCCAGGACAAGATCGAGGACGAGCAGTACTTC. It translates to CASSQDKIEDEQYF.

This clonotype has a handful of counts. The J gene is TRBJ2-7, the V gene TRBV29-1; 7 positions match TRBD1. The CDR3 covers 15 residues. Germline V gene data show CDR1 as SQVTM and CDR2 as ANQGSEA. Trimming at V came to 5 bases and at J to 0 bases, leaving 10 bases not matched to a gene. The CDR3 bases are TGCAGCGTTTTTCTGACAGGGCGGTCCTCCTACGAGCAGTACTTC. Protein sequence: CSVFLTGRSSYEQYF.

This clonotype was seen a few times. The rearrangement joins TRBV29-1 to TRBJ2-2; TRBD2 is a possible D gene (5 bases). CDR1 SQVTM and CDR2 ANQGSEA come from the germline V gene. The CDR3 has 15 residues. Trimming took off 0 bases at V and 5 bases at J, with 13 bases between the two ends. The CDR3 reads CSVEDPFSVTGELFF. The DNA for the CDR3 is TGCAGCGTTGAAGATCCCTTTAGCGTGACCGGGGAGCTGTTTTTT.

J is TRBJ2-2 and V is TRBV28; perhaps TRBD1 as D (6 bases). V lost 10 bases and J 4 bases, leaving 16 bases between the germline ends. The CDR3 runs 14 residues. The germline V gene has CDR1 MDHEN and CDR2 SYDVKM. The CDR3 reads CAISPGDTTGELFF. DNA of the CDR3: TGTGCCATCAGCCCCGGGGACACCACCGGGGAGCTGTTTTTT. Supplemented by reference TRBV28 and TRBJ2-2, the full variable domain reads DVKVTQSSRYLVKRTGEKVFLECVQDMDHENMFWYRQDPGLGLRLIYFSYDVKMKEKGDIPEGYSVSREKKERFSLILESASTNQTSMYLCAISPGDTTGELFFGEGSRLTVL.

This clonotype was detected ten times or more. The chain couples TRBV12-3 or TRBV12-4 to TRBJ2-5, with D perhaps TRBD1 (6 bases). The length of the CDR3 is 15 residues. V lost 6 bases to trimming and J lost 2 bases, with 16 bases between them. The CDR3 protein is CASSPTGHHQETQYF. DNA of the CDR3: TGTGCCAGCAGCCCGACGGGACACCATCAAGAGACCCAGTACTTC.

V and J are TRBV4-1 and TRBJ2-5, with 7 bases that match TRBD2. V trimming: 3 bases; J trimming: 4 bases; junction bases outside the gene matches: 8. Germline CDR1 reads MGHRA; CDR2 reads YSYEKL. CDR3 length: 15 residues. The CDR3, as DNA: TGCGCCAGCAGCCAGGAAGCGGGAAGGGGAGAGACCCAGTACTTC. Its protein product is CASSQEAGRGETQYF.

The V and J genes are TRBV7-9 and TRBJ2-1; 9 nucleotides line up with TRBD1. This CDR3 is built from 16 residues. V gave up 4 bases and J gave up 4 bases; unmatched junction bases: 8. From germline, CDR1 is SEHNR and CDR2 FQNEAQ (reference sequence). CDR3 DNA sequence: TGTGCCAGCAGCTCCGGGACAGGGTATCGTTACAATGAGCAGTTCTTC. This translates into CASSSGTGYRYNEQFF.

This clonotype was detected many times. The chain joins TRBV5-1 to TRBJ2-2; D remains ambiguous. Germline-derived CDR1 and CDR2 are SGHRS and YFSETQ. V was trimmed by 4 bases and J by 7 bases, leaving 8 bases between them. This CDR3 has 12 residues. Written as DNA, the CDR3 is TGCGCCAGCAGCCACACGAACGGGGAGCTGTTTTTT. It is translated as CASSHTNGELFF.

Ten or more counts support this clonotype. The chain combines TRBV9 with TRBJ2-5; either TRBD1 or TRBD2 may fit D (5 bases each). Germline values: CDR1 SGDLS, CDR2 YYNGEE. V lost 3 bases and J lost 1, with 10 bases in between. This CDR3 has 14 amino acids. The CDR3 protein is CASSEPGAQETQYF. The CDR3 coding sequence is TGTGCCAGCAGCGAACCCGGGGCCCAAGAGACCCAGTACTTC.

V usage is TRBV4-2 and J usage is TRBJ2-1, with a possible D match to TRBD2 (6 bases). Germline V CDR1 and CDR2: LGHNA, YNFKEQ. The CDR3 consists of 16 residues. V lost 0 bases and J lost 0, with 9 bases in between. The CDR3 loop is CASSQEGSGSYNEQFF. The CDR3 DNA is TGTGCCAGCAGCCAAGAAGGTAGCGGCTCCTACAATGAGCAGTTCTTC.

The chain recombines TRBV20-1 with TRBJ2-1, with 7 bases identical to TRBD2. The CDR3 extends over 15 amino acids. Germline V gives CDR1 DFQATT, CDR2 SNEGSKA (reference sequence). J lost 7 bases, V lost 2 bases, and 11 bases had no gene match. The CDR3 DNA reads TGCAGTGCTAGACTAACTCTAGCGGTCAATAATGAGCAGTTCTTC. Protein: CSARLTLAVNNEQFF.

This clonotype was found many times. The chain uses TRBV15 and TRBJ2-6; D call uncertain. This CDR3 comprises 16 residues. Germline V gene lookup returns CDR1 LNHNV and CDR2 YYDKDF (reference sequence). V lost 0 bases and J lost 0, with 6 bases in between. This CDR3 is CATSRDGVSGANVLTF. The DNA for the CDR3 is TGTGCCACCAGCAGAGACGGAGTCTCTGGGGCCAACGTCCTGACTTTC.

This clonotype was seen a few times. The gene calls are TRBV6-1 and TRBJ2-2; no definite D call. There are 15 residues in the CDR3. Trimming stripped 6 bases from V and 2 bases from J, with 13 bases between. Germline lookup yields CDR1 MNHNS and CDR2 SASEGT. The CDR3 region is CASRVDMGNTGELFF. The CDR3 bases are TGTGCCAGCAGAGTTGACATGGGAAACACCGGGGAGCTGTTTTTT.

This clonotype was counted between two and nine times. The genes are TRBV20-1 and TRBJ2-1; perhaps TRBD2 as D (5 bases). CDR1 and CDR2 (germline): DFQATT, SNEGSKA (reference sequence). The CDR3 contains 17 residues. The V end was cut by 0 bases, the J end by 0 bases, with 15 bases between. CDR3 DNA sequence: TGCAGTGCTAGAGATCGGGGAGATCCTAGCTCCTACAATGAGCAGTTCTTC. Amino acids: CSARDRGDPSSYNEQFF.

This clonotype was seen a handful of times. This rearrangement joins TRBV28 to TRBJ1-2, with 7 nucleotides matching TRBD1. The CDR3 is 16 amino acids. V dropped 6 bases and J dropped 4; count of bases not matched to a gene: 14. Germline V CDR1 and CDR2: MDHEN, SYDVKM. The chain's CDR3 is CASRVYTAGGIYGYTF. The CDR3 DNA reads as TGTGCCAGCAGAGTCTATACCGCAGGGGGAATCTATGGCTACACCTTC.

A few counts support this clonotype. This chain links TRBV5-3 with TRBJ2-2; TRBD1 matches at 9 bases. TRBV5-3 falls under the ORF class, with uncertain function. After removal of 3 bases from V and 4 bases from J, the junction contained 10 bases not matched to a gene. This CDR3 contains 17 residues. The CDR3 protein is CARSSGWGQGGTGELFF. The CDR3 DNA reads TGTGCCAGAAGCTCCGGGTGGGGACAGGGTGGCACCGGGGAGCTGTTTTTT.